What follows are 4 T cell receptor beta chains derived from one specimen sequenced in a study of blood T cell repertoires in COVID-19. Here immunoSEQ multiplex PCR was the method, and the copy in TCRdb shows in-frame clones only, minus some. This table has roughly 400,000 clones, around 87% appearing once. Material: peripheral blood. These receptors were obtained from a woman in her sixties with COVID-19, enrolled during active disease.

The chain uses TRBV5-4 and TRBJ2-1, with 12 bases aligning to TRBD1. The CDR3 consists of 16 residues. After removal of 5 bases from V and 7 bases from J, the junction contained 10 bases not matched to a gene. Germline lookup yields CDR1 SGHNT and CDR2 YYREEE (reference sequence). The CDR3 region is CASRKTGTGGWNEQFF. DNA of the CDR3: TGTGCCAGCAGAAAAACCGGGACAGGGGGCTGGAATGAGCAGTTCTTC.

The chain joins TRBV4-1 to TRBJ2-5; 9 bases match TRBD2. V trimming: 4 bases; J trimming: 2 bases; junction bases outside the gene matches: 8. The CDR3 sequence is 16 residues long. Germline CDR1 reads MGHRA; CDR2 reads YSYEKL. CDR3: CASSPRRLAAQETQYF. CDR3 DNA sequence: TGCGCCAGCAGCCCCCGACGACTAGCGGCGCAAGAGACCCAGTACTTC.

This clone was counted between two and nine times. The CDR3 spells CASSKRPGGIYNEQFF. The CDR3 DNA follows: TGTGCCAGCAGCAAGCGGCCGGGGGGGATATACAATGAGCAGTTCTTC. The gene calls are TRBV9 and TRBJ2-1, with TRBD2 identical over 8 bases. Germline V gives CDR1 SGDLS, CDR2 YYNGEE. V shed 4 bases, J shed 4 bases, and the junction held 10 bases outside the gene matches. The CDR3 extends over 16 amino acids.

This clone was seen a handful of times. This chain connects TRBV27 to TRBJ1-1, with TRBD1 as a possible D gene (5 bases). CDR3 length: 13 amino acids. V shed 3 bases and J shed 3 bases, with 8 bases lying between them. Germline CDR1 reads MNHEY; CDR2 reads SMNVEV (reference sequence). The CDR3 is CASSLQGDTEAFF. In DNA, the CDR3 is TGTGCCAGCAGTTTGCAGGGTGACACTGAAGCTTTCTTT.